These 5 T cell receptor beta chains were all obtained from the same sample, sequenced in a study of molecular identifiers for immune sequencing clone quantification. MiXCR, run by TCRdb on the PCR reads, gives a single entry per CDR3 protein. The sample records about 320,000 distinct CDR3 sequences, roughly 24% being singletons. The sample comprised naive CD8+ T cells from blood, with Jurkat cell RNA spiked in. Sample subset: FACS-sorted CD8+CD4-CCR7+CD45RA+ naive T cells. The origin of the receptors is a human donor in good health. Some libraries in this study had Jurkat cell RNA spiked in.

The chain combines TRBV24-1 with TRBJ2-2; D not certain. The CDR3 is 14 residues long. The V end lost 9 bases, the J end lost 6 bases, and 16 bases lay between the germline ends. In germline, CDR1 is KGHDR, CDR2 SFDVKD. The CDR3 spells CATSSSFNAGELFF. Written as DNA, the CDR3 is TGTGCCACCTCCAGTAGCTTTAACGCCGGGGAGCTGTTTTTT.

This clonotype is classed as medium-sized (0.01 to 0.1%). The gene calls are TRBV5-4 and TRBJ2-2; no clear D. V was shortened by 0 bases and J by 1 base, with 10 bases between the two germline ends. Per germline, CDR1 SGHNT and CDR2 YYREEE (reference sequence). The CDR3 is 16 amino acids. The CDR3 DNA reads as TGTGCCAGCAGCTTGGCCTTTCAGGAGAACACCGGGGAGCTGTTTTTT. Residues: CASSLAFQENTGELFF.

The chain uses TRBV27 and TRBJ1-5, with D tentatively TRBD1 (5 bases). Trimming pared 2 bases from V and 3 bases from J, leaving 11 bases between. Germline CDR1 MNHEY, CDR2 SMNVEV (reference sequence). The CDR3 has 15 residues. CDR3 DNA sequence: TGTGCCAGCAGTTTAGCATCAGGGAACAATCAGCCCCAGCATTTT. Translating it yields CASSLASGNNQPQHF.

This clonotype occurred many times. This sequence joins TRBV4-3 and TRBJ2-7, with D unclear. Germline V CDR1 and CDR2: LGHNA, YSLEER. V lost 0 bases to trimming and J lost 4 bases, with 7 bases between them. The CDR3 is made up of 13 amino acids. The CDR3, as DNA: TGCGCCAGCAGCCAAGATCTGGGTTACGAGCAGTACTTC. Translating gives CASSQDLGYEQYF.

This clonotype was seen a few times. The rearrangement links TRBV20-1 to TRBJ2-3; 8 positions match TRBD2. Trimming cost V 0 bases and J 4 bases; bases outside gene matches: 12. This CDR3 is built from 17 residues. Germline loops: CDR1 DFQATT, CDR2 SNEGSKA (reference sequence). As DNA, the CDR3 is TGCAGTGCTAGAGATTTGAGCGGGAGTGCTAGCGCAGATACGCAGTATTTT. It encodes CSARDLSGSASADTQYF.